These T cell receptor beta chains were read from a single sample in a study of blood T cell repertoires in COVID-19. Profiling relied on immunoSEQ multiplex PCR, and the TCRdb table lists in-frame clones only, not all of them. This sample has about 59,000 clones, with less than 85% found just once. The sample taken for sequencing was peripheral blood. These TCRs come from a woman in her 70s with acute or convalescent COVID-19. Both conserved end residues are part of each CDR3. The order of the fields is D gene, clone size, V gene, J gene, CDR3 protein, CDR3 DNA. D genes are given only for firm matches. Size is omitted from some rows. Given values are once, few, many or a class for expanded clones.

-	-	TRBV7-9	TRBJ1-2	CASSSGVPGYGYTF	TGTGCCAGCAGCTCGGGGGTGCCGGGCTATGGCTACACCTTC
TRBD1	-	TRBV6-2/TRBV6-3	TRBJ1-2	CASSQRPGQGHGYTF	TGTGCCAGCAGTCAACGACCGGGACAGGGTCATGGCTACACCTTC
TRBD1	-	TRBV11-2	TRBJ2-1	CASSLIRQGDNEQFF	TGTGCCAGCAGCTTAATTAGACAGGGAGACAATGAGCAGTTCTTC
-	once	TRBV3-1/TRBV3-2	TRBJ1-2	CASSQGVGYGYTF	TGTGCCAGCAGCCAAGGGGTCGGGTATGGCTACACCTTC
-	-	TRBV25-1	TRBJ1-1	CASNHGRGGAFF	TGTGCCAGCAACCACGGCAGGGGAGGGGCTTTCTTT
TRBD1	-	TRBV5-1	TRBJ1-1	CASRPPDRANTEAFF	TGCGCCAGCAGACCTCCTGACAGGGCAAACACTGAAGCTTTCTTT
-	medium-sized	TRBV19	TRBJ1-2	CASTRIIRGSGYTF	TGTGCCAGTACCCGGATAATTAGGGGGAGTGGCTACACCTTC
-	-	TRBV9	TRBJ1-1	CASSPQGGTEAFF	TGTGCCAGCAGCCCCCAAGGGGGCACTGAAGCTTTCTTT
TRBD1	-	TRBV6-1	TRBJ2-1	CASSEGQGVYNEQFF	TGTGCCAGCAGTGAAGGGCAGGGGGTTTACAATGAGCAGTTCTTC
-	few	TRBV5-5	TRBJ1-5	CASSYTDQNQPQHF	TGTGCCAGCAGCTATACAGATCAAAATCAGCCCCAGCATTTT
TRBD1	-	TRBV3-1/TRBV3-2	TRBJ1-1	CASSPTDRGLRNTEAFF	TGTGCCAGCAGCCCTACCGACAGGGGCCTGCGGAACACTGAAGCTTTCTTT
-	-	TRBV9	TRBJ1-6	CASSTMSSYNSPLHF	TGTGCCAGCAGCACCATGAGCTCCTATAATTCACCCCTCCACTTT
-	-	TRBV6-5	TRBJ1-2	CASTKGGSYYGYTF	TGTGCCAGCACCAAGGGGGGGTCATACTATGGCTACACCTTC
TRBD2	-	TRBV7-3	TRBJ2-3	CASSRSGGADTQYF	TGTGCCAGCAGCCGTAGCGGGGGGGCAGATACGCAGTATTTT
-	-	TRBV7-3	TRBJ2-7	CASSPDQTGYEQYF	TGTGCCAGCAGCCCAGACCAGACGGGCTACGAGCAGTACTTC
TRBD1	-	TRBV27	TRBJ1-3	CASRRSGGSSGNTIYF	TGTGCCAGCAGGCGATCAGGGGGGAGCTCTGGAAACACCATATATTTT
-	-	TRBV2	TRBJ2-3	CASREITGQDTQYF	TGTGCCAGCAGGGAGATCACCGGACAAGATACGCAGTATTTT
TRBD1	-	TRBV25-1	TRBJ2-4	CASSEYKGAGNIQYF	TGTGCCAGCAGTGAATATAAGGGGGCGGGAAACATTCAGTACTTC
-	-	TRBV12-3/TRBV12-4	TRBJ1-5	CASSVGTNQPQHF	TGTGCCAGCAGTGTCGGGACTAATCAGCCCCAGCATTTT
-	-	TRBV15	TRBJ1-3	CATSPRGPSNGNTIYF	TGTGCCACCAGTCCGCGGGGACCCAGCAACGGAAACACCATATATTTT